This T cell receptor (beta chain) was sequenced in a study of patients and donors after allogeneic stem cell transplantation. TCRdb analysed the RT-PCR reads with MiXCR anew, one entry per CDR3 protein. The table shows roughly 230,000 distinct CDR3 sequences, with around an eighth occurring only once. The source material was blood, either unsorted or a sorted T cell fraction (not recorded which). This TCR was recovered from a human donor who was either an allogeneic HSCT recipient or a stem cell or donor lymphocyte infusion donor (not recorded which). It is not recorded whose cells these are; they may come from a transplant donor.

CDR3: CASSPGGPGTGELFF. CDR3 coding DNA: TGTGCCAGCAGCCCGGGGGGGCCGGGAACCGGGGAGCTGTTTTTT. V gene TRBV7-3 combines with J gene TRBJ2-2; 8 bases match TRBD2. The junction had 7 bases not matched to a gene; V was cut back by 5 bases and J by 5 bases. The CDR3 covers 15 residues. Germline assignment: CDR1 SGHTA and CDR2 FQGTGA. Together with reference TRBV7-3 and TRBJ2-2, the CDR3 gives the full variable domain: GAGVSQTPSNKVTEKGKYVELRCDPISGHTALYWYRQSLGQGPEFLIYFQGTGAADDSGLPNDRFFAVRPEGSVSTLKIQRTERGDSAVYLCASSPGGPGTGELFFGEGSRLTVL.